What follows are 6 T cell receptor beta chains derived from one specimen sequenced in a study of shared clonotypes between healthy human individuals. Libraries were prepared by immunoSEQ multiplex PCR; TCRdb keeps only in-frame clonotypes and omits some of them. Here the sample spans 2 million to 2.5 million clones, about 94% being singletons. The sequencing input was naive CD4+ T cells sorted from blood. The subset was: CD45RA+ positively selected. All receptors come from a man younger than 30 in good health.

The CDR3 spells CASSFGDRDITEAFF. CDR3 sequence (DNA): TGTGCCAGCAGCTTCGGGGACAGGGACATCACTGAAGCTTTCTTT. This chain uses TRBV5-8 with TRBJ1-1; TRBD1 matches at 9 bases. The CDR3 contains 15 residues. Trimming removed 2 bases from V and 4 bases from J; junction bases left unmatched: 6. Germline V gene data show CDR1 as SGHTS and CDR2 as YDEGEE.

This rearrangement joins TRBV7-8 to TRBJ1-2, with no clear D. Per germline, CDR1 SGHVS and CDR2 FQNEAQ. The CDR3 has 15 residues. The ends were cut back, 1 base at V and 5 bases at J, with 14 bases in the middle. The CDR3 reads CASSLDLAGKYGYTF. CDR3 DNA sequence: TGTGCCAGCAGCTTAGATCTGGCAGGAAAATATGGCTACACCTTC. The full variable domain, in which reference TRBV7-8 and TRBJ1-2 provide the parts outside the CDR3, is GAGVSQSPRYKVAKRGQDVALRCDPISGHVSLFWYQQALGQGPEFLTYFQNEAQLDKSGLPSDRFFAERPEGSVSTLKIQRTQQEDSAVYLCASSLDLAGKYGYTFGSGTRLTVV.

The chain employs TRBV5-1 and TRBJ2-7; 12 bases are a match to TRBD2. The length of the CDR3 is 16 residues. V was clipped by 4 bases and J by 4 bases; unmatched bases: 9. In germline, CDR1 is SGHRS, CDR2 YFSETQ. As DNA, the CDR3 is TGCGCCAGCAGCCGGAAGACTAGCGGGGGATCTTACGAGCAGTACTTC. Its translation: CASSRKTSGGSYEQYF.

This sequence joins TRBV30 and TRBJ2-1; 9 nucleotides agree with TRBD2. Losses at the gene ends were 8 bases for V and 3 bases for J; bases not matched to a gene: 5. The CDR3 totals 13 residues. The V gene's germline CDR1 is GTSNPN and CDR2 SVGIG (reference sequence). Here the CDR3 reads CAQAGGFYNEQFF. The DNA of the CDR3 is TGTGCCCAAGCGGGGGGCTTCTACAATGAGCAGTTCTTC.

V and J are TRBV5-1 and TRBJ1-6; TRBD1 is a possible D gene (5 bases). CDR1 and CDR2 from the germline V gene are SGHRS and YFSETQ. The V end lost 4 bases, the J end lost 10 bases, and 12 bases lay between the germline ends. The CDR3 spans 13 residues. CDR3: CASSARDVSPLHF. In nucleotides, the CDR3 is TGCGCCAGCAGCGCCAGGGACGTCTCACCCCTCCACTTT.

The gene calls are TRBV5-8 and TRBJ2-7; D may be TRBD2 (5 bases). The CDR3 loop spans 11 amino acids. Trimming left V 7 bases short and J 4 bases short, with 9 bases between. Germline loops: CDR1 SGHTS, CDR2 YDEGEE. The chain's CDR3 is CASGGLYEQYF. The DNA of the CDR3 is TGTGCCAGCGGCGGACTTTACGAGCAGTACTTC.